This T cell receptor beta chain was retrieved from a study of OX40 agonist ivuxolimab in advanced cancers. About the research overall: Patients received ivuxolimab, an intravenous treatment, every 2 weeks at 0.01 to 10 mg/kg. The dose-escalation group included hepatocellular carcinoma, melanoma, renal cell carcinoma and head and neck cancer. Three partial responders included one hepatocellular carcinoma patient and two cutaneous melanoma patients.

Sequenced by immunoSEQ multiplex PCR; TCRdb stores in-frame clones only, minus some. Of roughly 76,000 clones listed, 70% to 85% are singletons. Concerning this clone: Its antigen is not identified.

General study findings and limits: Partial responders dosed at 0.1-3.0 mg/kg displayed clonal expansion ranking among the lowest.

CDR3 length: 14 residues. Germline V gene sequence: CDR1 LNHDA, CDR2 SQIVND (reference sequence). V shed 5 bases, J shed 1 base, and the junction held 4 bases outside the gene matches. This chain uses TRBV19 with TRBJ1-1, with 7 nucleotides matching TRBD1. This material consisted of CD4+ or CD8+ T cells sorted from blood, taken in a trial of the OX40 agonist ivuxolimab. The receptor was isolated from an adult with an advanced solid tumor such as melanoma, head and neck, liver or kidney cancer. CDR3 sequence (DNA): TGTGCCAGTAGTTTGAGGGGGCCGAACACTGAAGCTTTCTTT. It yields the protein CASSLRGPNTEAFF. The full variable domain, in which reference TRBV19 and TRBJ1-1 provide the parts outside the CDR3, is DGGITQSPKYLFRKEGQNVTLSCEQNLNHDAMYWYRQDPGQGLRLIYYSQIVNDFQKGDIAEGYSVSREKKESFPLTVTSAQKNPTAFYLCASSLRGPNTEAFFGQGTRLTVV.